Its frequency marks the clone carrying this T cell receptor (beta chain) as medium-sized (0.01 to 0.1%). The antigen is not known. The data belong to a study of CXCR3-negative and CXCR3-positive naive CD8 T cells. Naivety in CD8+ T cells corresponded to a CD45RO-CCR7+CD27+CD95- phenotype. The germline V gene encodes CDR1 SGHTA and CDR2 FQGTGA. The CDR3 is made up of 13 amino acids. UMI-tagged TRB cDNA libraries were built via 5' RACE. After re-calling the 5' RACE reads, TCRdb lists one entry per CDR3 protein, DNA absent. This sample's table reports about 6,600 distinct CDR3 sequences. Notes on the study in general: Memory CD8+ T cell repertoires were far less diverse than both naive subsets.

The source is a human donor in good health. Some clones in this sample may be carry-over from other donors' samples. The genes are TRBV7-3 and TRBJ2-3. Sequencing input: naive CXCR3- CD8+ T cells from blood. Subset described: CD45RO-CCR7+CD27+CD95- naive CD8+ T cells lacking CXCR3 (TNR3-). This CDR3 reads CASSLLAVDTQYF.